The entry below describes one TCR beta chain. A single record per CDR3 protein comes from TCRdb applying MiXCR to the 5' RACE reads. The sample contains 200,000 to 250,000 distinct CDR3 sequences, approximately 12% of which appear only once. The CDR3 runs to 14 residues. Looked up from germline, CDR1 is SGHTA and CDR2 is FQGNSA. V lost 2 bases and J lost 13, with 15 bases in between. The source of the sample is a study of CD8 T cells in ankylosing spondylitis. The sequencing sample was made of blood, either unsorted or a sorted T cell fraction (not recorded which). This TCR derives from a male donor with ankylosing spondylitis or in good health (not recorded which). V and J are TRBV7-2 and TRBJ1-6; D gene ambiguous. CDR3 coding DNA: TGTGCCAGCAGCTTATCGGGATTCATGCCTCCCCTCCACTTT. Its protein product is CASSLSGFMPPLHF.